This is a list of T cell receptor beta chains from one sample in a study of CXCR3-negative and CXCR3-positive naive CD8 T cells. TCRdb re-analyzed the 5' RACE reads; it lists each CDR3 protein once, without DNA. The table for this sample gives some 60,000 distinct CDR3 sequences. The sequencing input was naive CXCR3+ CD8+ T cells from blood. These receptors all stem from a human donor in good health. Some clones in this sample may be carry-over from other donors' samples. Both conserved end residues are part of each CDR3.

v_gene	j_gene	CDR3aa
TRBV12-3/TRBV12-4	TRBJ1-2	CASSLQGAGYGYTF
TRBV14	TRBJ2-1	CASSQDYPYNEQFF
TRBV6-2/TRBV6-3	TRBJ2-3	CASSYRLGDNHDTDTQYF
TRBV25-1	TRBJ2-2	CASSPYVTGELFF
TRBV4-3	TRBJ2-2	CASSQGGTVNTGELFF
TRBV29-1	TRBJ1-3	CSVEKGHWGSPHFSGNTIYF
TRBV18	TRBJ2-3	CASSPSRPGNKDTQYF
TRBV6-5	TRBJ2-2	CASTGYGELFF
TRBV20-1	TRBJ2-7	CSARDGLPSRAHYEQYF
TRBV12-3/TRBV12-4	TRBJ2-3	CASSSGTSGSLDTQYF
TRBV28	TRBJ2-1	CASKERSSYNEQFF
TRBV12-3/TRBV12-4	TRBJ1-1	CASSPSGRAEAFF
TRBV27	TRBJ2-7	CASSWGDRGYEQYF
TRBV27	TRBJ2-7	CASSLAGEFYEQYF
TRBV29-1	TRBJ2-7	CSVDGQGYEQYF
TRBV4-2	TRBJ2-1	CASSQDGWDNFNEQFF
TRBV5-5	TRBJ2-7	CASSLLFQGGLYEQYF
TRBV2	TRBJ2-1	CASGLAGTYNEQFF
TRBV28	TRBJ1-2	CASSLTGSGNGYTF
TRBV6-4	TRBJ2-1	CASSDSPGFEQFF
TRBV7-6	TRBJ2-1	CASTTGQQVNEQFF
TRBV7-9	TRBJ1-6	CASSLNDPNSPLHF
TRBV29-1	TRBJ1-1	CSVEDLHGSPGGAFF
TRBV7-9	TRBJ1-6	CASSSTRQAKDSPLHF
TRBV7-9	TRBJ1-2	CASSLALDGYTF
TRBV29-1	TRBJ2-7	CSAQGDLYEQYF
TRBV4-2	TRBJ2-1	CASSHGRGAGDPNEQFF
TRBV11-2	TRBJ2-2	CASNLPGVTGELFF
TRBV7-9	TRBJ2-6	CASSLSVPGANVLTF
TRBV6-1	TRBJ2-1	CASRDRTAGEQFF
TRBV27	TRBJ1-2	CASSLTGGSYGYTF